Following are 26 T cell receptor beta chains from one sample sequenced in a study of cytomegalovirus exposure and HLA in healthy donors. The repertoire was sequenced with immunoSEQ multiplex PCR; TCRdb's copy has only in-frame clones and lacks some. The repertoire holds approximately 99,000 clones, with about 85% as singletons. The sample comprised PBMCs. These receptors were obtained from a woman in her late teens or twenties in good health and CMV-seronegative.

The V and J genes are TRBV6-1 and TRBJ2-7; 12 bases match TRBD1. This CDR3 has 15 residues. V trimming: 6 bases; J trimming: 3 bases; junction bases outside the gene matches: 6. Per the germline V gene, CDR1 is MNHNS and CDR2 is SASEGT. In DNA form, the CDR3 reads TGTGCCAGCAGCCCCGGGACAGGGGGCGACTACGAGCAGTACTTC. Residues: CASSPGTGGDYEQYF.

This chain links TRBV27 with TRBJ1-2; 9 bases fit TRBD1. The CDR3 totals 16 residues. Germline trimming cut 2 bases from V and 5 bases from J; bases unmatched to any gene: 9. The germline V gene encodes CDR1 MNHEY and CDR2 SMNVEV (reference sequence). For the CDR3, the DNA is TGTGCCAGCAGTTTACGGGGACAGGGTACCGGATATGGCTACACCTTC. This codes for CASSLRGQGTGYGYTF.

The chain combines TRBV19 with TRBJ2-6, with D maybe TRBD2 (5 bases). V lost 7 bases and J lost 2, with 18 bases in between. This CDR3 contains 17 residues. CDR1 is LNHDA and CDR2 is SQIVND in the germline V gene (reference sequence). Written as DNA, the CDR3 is TGTGCCAGTAATGGGGTCGGGGTGATACCTGGGGCCAACGTCCTGACTTTC. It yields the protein CASNGVGVIPGANVLTF.

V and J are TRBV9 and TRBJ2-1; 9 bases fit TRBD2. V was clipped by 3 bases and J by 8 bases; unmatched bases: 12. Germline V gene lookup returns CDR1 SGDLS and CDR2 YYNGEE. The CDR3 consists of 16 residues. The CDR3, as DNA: TGTGCCAGCAGCGCCGCCGGGACTAGCTGGGTCGATGAGCAGTTCTTC. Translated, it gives CASSAAGTSWVDEQFF.

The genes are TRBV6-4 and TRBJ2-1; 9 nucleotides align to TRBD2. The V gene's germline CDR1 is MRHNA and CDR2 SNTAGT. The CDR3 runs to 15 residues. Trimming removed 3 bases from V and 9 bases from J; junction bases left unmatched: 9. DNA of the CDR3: TGTGCCAGCAGTGAAGGCGGGGGGGCCTTCGCTGAGCAGTTCTTC. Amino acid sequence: CASSEGGGAFAEQFF.

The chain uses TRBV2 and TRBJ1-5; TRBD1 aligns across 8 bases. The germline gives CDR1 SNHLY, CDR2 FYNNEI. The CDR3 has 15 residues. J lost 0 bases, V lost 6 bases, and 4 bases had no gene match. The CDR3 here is CASRDRDYSNQPQHF. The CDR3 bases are TGTGCCAGCAGGGACAGGGATTATAGCAATCAGCCCCAGCATTTT.

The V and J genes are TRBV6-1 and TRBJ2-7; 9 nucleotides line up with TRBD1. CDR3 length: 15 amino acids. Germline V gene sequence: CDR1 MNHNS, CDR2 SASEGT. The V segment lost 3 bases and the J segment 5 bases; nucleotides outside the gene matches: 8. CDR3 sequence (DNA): TGTGCCAGCAGTGAGGAGACAGGGGGACGGGACGAGCAGTACTTC. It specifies CASSEETGGRDEQYF.

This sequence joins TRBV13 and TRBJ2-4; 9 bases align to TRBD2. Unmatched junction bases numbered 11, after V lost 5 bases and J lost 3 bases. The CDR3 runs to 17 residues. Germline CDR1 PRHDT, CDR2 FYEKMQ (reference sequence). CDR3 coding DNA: TGTGCCAGCAGCCCACGAACCGAGCGGGGGGACAAAAACATTCAGTACTTC. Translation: CASSPRTERGDKNIQYF.

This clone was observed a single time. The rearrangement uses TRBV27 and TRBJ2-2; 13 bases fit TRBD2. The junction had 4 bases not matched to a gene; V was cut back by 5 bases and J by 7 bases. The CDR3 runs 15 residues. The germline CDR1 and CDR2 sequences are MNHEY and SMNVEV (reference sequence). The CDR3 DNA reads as TGTGCCAGCAGTCCCTGGACTAGCGGGGGCGGGGAGCTGTTTTTT. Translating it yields CASSPWTSGGGELFF.

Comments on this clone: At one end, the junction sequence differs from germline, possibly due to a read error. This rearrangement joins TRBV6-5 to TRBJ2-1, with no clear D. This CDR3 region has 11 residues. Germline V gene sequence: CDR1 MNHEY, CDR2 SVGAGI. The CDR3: CASSLSGREVF. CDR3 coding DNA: TGTGCCAGCAGTCTATCGGGTCGAGAGGTCTTC.

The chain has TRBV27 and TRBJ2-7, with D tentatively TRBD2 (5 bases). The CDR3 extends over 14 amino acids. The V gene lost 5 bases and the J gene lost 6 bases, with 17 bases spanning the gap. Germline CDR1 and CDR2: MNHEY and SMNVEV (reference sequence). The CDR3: CASSTPTTSSEQYF. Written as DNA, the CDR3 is TGTGCCAGCAGTACTCCGACTACCTCCAGCGAGCAGTACTTC.

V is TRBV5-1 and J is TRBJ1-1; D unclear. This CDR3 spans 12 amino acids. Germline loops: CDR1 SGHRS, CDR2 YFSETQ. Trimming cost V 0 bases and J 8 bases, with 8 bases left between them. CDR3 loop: CASSLDAGEAFF. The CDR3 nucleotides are TGCGCCAGCAGCTTGGATGCAGGCGAAGCTTTCTTT.

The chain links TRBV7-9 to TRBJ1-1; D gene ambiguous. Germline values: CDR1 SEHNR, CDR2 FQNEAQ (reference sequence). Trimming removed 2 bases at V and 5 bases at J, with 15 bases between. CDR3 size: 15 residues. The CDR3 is CASSLRGLGGTEAFF. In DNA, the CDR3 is TGTGCCAGCAGCTTAAGAGGGCTAGGCGGAACTGAAGCTTTCTTT.

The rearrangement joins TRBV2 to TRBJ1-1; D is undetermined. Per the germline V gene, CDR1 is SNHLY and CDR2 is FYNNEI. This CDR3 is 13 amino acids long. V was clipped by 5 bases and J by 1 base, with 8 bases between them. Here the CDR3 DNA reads TGTGCCAGCAGTCTGGACTGGAACACTGAAGCTTTCTTT. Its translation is CASSLDWNTEAFF.

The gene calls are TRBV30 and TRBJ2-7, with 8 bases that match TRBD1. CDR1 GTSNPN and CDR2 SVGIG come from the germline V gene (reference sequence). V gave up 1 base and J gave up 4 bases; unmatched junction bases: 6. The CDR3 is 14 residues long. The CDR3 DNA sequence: TGTGCCTGGAGTGATGGGACAGGCCAATACGAGCAGTACTTC. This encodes CAWSDGTGQYEQYF.

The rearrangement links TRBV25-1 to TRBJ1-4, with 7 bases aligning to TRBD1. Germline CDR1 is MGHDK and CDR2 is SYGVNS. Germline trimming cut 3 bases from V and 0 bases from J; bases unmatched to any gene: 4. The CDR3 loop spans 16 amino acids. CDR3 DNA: TGTGCCAGCAGTGACGGGACAGCCGCAACTAATGAAAAACTGTTTTTT. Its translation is CASSDGTAATNEKLFF. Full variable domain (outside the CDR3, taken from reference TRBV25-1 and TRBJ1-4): EADIYQTPRYLVIGTGKKITLECSQTMGHDKMYWYQQDPGMELHLIHYSYGVNSTEKGDLSSESTVSRIRTEHFPLTLESARPSHTSQYLCASSDGTAATNEKLFFGSGTQLSVL.

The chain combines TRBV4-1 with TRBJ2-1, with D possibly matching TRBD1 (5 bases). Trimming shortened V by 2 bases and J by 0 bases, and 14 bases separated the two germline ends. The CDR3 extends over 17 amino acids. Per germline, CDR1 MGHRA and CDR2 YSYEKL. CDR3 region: CASSQTPTESSYNEQFF. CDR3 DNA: TGCGCCAGCAGCCAAACACCGACAGAGAGCTCCTACAATGAGCAGTTCTTC.

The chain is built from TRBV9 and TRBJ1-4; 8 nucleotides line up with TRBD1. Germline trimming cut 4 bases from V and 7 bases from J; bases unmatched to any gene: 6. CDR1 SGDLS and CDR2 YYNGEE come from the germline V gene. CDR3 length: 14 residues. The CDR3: CASSTWTGSEKLFF. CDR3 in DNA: TGTGCCAGCAGCACATGGACAGGGAGTGAAAAACTGTTTTTT. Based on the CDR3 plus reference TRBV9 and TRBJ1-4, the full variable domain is DSGVTQTPKHLITATGQRVTLRCSPRSGDLSVYWYQQSLDQGLQFLIQYYNGEERAKGNILERFSAQQFPDLHSELNLSSLELGDSALYFCASSTWTGSEKLFFGSGTQLSVL.

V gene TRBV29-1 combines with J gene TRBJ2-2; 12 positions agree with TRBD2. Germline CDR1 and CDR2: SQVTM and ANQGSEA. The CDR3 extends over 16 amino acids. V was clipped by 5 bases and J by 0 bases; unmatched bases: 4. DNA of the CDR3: TGCAGCGTTAGACTAGCGGGGGTTTCGAACACCGGGGAGCTGTTTTTT. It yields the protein CSVRLAGVSNTGELFF.

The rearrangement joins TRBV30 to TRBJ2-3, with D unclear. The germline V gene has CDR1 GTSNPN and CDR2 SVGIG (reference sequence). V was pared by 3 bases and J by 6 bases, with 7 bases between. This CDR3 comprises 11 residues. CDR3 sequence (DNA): TGTGCCTGGAGCATCAGGGATACGCAGTATTTT. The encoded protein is CAWSIRDTQYF.

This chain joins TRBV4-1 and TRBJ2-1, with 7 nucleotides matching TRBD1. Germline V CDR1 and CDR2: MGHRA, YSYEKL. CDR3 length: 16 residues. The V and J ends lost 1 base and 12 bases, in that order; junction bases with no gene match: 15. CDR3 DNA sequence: TGCGCCAGCAGCCAAGGCGGGTCAGGGGGTAAACCTGGGCAGTTCTTC. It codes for CASSQGGSGGKPGQFF.

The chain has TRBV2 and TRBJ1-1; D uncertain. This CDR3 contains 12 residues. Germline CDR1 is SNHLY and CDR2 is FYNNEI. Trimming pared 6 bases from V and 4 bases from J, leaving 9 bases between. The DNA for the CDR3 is TGTGCCAGCAGCGCAGATGGCACTGAAGCTTTCTTT. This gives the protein CASSADGTEAFF.

The CDR3 reads CASSLPRLPQYF. The CDR3 bases are TGTGCCAGCAGCTTACCACGACTACCCCAGTACTTC. The rearrangement uses TRBV7-9 and TRBJ2-7, with D possibly matching TRBD2 (5 bases). The CDR3 is 12 amino acids. Between the trimmed V and J ends, which lost 2 bases and 10 bases, there was a span of 12 bases. Germline-derived CDR1 and CDR2 are SEHNR and FQNEAQ (reference sequence).

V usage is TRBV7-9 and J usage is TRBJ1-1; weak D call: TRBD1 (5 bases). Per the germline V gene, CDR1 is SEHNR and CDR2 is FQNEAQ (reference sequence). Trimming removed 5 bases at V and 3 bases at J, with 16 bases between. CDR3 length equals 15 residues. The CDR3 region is CASSPGRSGDTEAFF. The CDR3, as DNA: TGTGCCAGCAGCCCAGGGAGGTCGGGGGACACTGAAGCTTTCTTT.

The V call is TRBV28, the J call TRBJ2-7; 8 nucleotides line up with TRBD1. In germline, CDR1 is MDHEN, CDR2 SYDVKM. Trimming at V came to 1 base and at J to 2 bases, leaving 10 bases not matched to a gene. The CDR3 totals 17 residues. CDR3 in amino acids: CASSLFRGTGTTYEQYF. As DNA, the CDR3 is TGTGCCAGCAGTTTATTTAGGGGGACAGGAACCACCTACGAGCAGTACTTC.

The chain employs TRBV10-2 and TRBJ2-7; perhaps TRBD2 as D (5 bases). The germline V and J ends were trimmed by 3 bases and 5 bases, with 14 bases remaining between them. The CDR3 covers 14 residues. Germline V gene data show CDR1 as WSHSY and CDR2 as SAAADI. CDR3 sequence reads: CASSDPLAPDEQYF. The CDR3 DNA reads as TGCGCCAGCAGTGACCCCCTAGCCCCTGACGAGCAGTACTTC.